This TCR beta chain was captured in a study of cytomegalovirus exposure and HLA in healthy donors. Findings and caveats of the study: Reports credit the classifier with highly specific, highly sensitive diagnosis of cytomegalovirus status. Among the sequence variants, a highly shared cluster was likely an artifact of sequencing. A later analysis found common viral pathogens apparently linked to several of the most significant clusters.

The CDR3 totals 18 residues. PCR used 60 Vbeta primers and 13 Jbeta primers. Sequencing was performed with immunoSEQ multiplex PCR; in TCRdb, only in-frame clones are kept and a portion is missing. This table has 150,000 to 200,000 clones, under 85% appearing once. Points on this clone: Its matching antigen is unknown.

The V gene is TRBV12-2, the J gene TRBJ2-7; the table's D call, TRBD2, was not checked against the DNA. TRBV12-2 is a pseudogene segment. The clonotype comes from a human donor in good health. The specimen sequenced was PBMCs. The CDR3 loop is CASRRGTSGGLYSYEQYF. The DNA of the CDR3 is TGTGCAAGTCGCCGAGGGACTAGCGGGGGGCTTTACTCCTACGAGCAGTACTTC.